The rows below give T cell receptor beta chains drawn from one sample of a study of blood T cells in healthy people across ages. MiXCR was run by TCRdb on the 5' RACE reads, yielding one entry per CDR3 protein. Of around 1,800,000 distinct CDR3 sequences in the sample, around 40% are singletons; the top ten hold 23%. Specimen: blood. These receptors all stem from a human donor in good health. The conserved cysteine and the conserved F or W are not part of the CDR3 here. Part of the rows lack a size; the others show once, few, many or a class for expanded clones.

v_call	clone_size	cdr3_length	j_call	cdr3_aa
TRBV20-1	many	12	TRBJ2-6	SASEGTGANVLT
TRBV20-1	-	9	TRBJ2-1	SARTGYKQF
TRBV29-1	-	13	TRBJ1-2	SVDNQGAAQYGYT
TRBV29-1	many	10	TRBJ1-2	SARQHNYGYT
TRBV12-3/TRBV12-4	-	13	TRBJ2-3	ASSYESLVTDTQY
TRBV13	-	13	TRBJ2-4	ASSSRRVDKNIQY
TRBV7-3	many	12	TRBJ2-5	ASSSRGAGETQY
TRBV7-2	few	15	TRBJ1-2	ASSLAITGAANYGYT
TRBV6-2/TRBV6-3	-	14	TRBJ2-3	ASTRWTSRSTDTQY
TRBV29-1	many	10	TRBJ2-5	SVEVLQETQY
TRBV7-2	-	14	TRBJ2-7	ASSLDTSFRPYEQY
TRBV20-1	-	13	TRBJ1-1	SARAPLDRDGQAF
TRBV4-2	few	14	TRBJ2-6	ASSQDFNSGANVLT
TRBV7-2	-	15	TRBJ2-4	ASSPTGGLGAKNIQY
TRBV20-1	-	11	TRBJ1-1	SAVDRSNTEAF
TRBV11-3	-	13	TRBJ2-7	ASSLGGLDSYEQY
TRBV7-3	few	13	TRBJ2-1	ASSATGGAGKTQF
TRBV20-1	few	12	TRBJ2-1	SAMRGNLYNEQF
TRBV20-1	-	9	TRBJ2-5	SAQLAETQY
TRBV5-1	-	14	TRBJ2-6	ASSTELDSGANVLT
TRBV20-1	-	13	TRBJ1-2	SATPGGRQNYGYT
TRBV11-2	few	11	TRBJ2-6	ASRGSGANVRT
TRBV6-1	few	11	TRBJ1-5	ASSVIEAQPQH
TRBV3-1	-	10	TRBJ2-2	ASSRLAGELF
TRBV29-1	few	10	TRBJ1-2	SVGTGELGYT
TRBV27	-	13	TRBJ2-7	ASSLSNPSSYEQY
TRBV7-7	few	8	TRBJ1-1	ATPSPQAF
TRBV11-3	-	14	TRBJ1-4	ASSPRDSADNEKLF
TRBV4-1	-	11	TRBJ2-1	ASSHSVGNEQF
TRBV7-3	-	13	TRBJ2-1	ASSAQGGALEEQF
TRBV6-5	-	9	TRBJ2-5	ASSYSGTLY
TRBV6-5	-	12	TRBJ2-1	ASSKRGSNNEQF
TRBV20-1	-	10	-	SARINQETQY
TRBV7-6	many	14	TRBJ2-5	ASSSPTSGGQETQY
TRBV7-9	-	15	TRBJ2-3	ASSLRTAQLEGDTQY
TRBV29-1	-	10	TRBJ2-5	SVERVGETQY
TRBV24-1	-	11	TRBJ2-5	ATSDTMQETQY
TRBV4-2	few	15	TRBJ2-1	ASSQDTGTETYNEQF
TRBV28	-	12	TRBJ2-7	ASSQPAGSYEQY
TRBV27	-	11	TRBJ2-1	ASRVLGGNEQF